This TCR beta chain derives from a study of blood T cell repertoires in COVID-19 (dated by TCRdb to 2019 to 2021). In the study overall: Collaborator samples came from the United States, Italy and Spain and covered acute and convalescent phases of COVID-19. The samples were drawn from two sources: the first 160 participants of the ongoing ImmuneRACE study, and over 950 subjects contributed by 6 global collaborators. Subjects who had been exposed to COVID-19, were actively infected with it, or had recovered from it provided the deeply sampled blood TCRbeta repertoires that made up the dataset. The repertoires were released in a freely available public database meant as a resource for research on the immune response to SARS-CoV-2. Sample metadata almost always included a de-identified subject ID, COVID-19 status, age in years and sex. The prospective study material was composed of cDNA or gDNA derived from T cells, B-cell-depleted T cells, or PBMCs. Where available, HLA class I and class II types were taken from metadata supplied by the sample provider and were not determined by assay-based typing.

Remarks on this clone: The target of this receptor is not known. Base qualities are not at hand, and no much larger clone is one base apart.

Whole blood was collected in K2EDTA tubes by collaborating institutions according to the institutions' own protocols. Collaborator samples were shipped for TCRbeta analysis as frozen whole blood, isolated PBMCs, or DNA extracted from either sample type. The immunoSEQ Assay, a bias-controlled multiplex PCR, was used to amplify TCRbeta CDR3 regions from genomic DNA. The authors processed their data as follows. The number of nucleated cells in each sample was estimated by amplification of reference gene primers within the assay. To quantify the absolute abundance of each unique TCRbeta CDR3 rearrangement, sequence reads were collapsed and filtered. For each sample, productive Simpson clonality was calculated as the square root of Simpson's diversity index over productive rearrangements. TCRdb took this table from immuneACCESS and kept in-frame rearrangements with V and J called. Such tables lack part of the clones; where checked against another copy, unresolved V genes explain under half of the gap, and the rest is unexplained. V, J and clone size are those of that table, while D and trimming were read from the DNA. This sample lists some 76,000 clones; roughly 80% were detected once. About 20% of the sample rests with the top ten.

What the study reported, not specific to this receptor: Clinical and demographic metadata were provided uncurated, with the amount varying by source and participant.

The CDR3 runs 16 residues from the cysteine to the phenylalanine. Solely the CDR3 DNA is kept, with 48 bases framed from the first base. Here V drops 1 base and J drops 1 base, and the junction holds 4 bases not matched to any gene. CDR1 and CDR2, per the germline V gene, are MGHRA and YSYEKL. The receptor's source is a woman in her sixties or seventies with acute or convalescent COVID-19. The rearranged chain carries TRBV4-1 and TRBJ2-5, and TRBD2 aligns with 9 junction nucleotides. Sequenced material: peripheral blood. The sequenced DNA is TGCGCCAGCAGCCAAGCTCTAGCGGGGCTCCAAGAGACCCAGTACTTC. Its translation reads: CASSQALAGLQETQYF.